A selection of T cell receptor beta chains follows, all from one sample in a study of CD8 T cells in ankylosing spondylitis. TCRdb re-called the 5' RACE reads through MiXCR, storing one row per CDR3 protein. The profile shows roughly 120,000 distinct CDR3 sequences, roughly 13% of them singletons. Material for sequencing was blood, either unsorted or a sorted T cell fraction (not recorded which). Receptors were obtained from a female donor with ankylosing spondylitis or in good health (not recorded which). The CDR3 runs from the conserved cysteine through the conserved F or W. A D gene is named only where the DNA matches it firmly. Only some rows state a clone size, as once, few, many or a class for expanded clones.

clone_size: few
j_call: TRBJ2-7
v_call: TRBV15
d_call: TRBD2
cdr3_aa: CATSSYGLAYEQYF
cdr3_nt: TGTGCCACCAGCAGCTACGGACTAGCTTACGAGCAGTACTTC

clone_size: few
j_call: TRBJ1-1
v_call: TRBV5-1
d_call: -
cdr3_aa: CASSSIRDRLNTEAFF
cdr3_nt: TGCGCCAGCAGCTCGATCCGGGACCGACTGAACACTGAAGCTTTCTTT

clone_size: many
j_call: TRBJ2-3
v_call: TRBV4-2
d_call: -
cdr3_aa: CASSPGTRTDTQYF
cdr3_nt: TGTGCCAGCAGCCCCGGGACCCGGACAGATACGCAGTATTTT

clone_size: -
j_call: TRBJ2-3
v_call: TRBV18
d_call: -
cdr3_aa: CTSSPGTGDTQYF
cdr3_nt: TGTACCAGCTCACCGGGCACGGGAGATACGCAGTATTTT

clone_size: -
j_call: TRBJ2-1
v_call: TRBV6-1
d_call: TRBD1
cdr3_aa: CASSATGGRDEQFF
cdr3_nt: TGTGCCAGCAGTGCGACAGGGGGCCGGGATGAGCAGTTCTTC

clone_size: -
j_call: TRBJ2-1
v_call: TRBV2
d_call: -
cdr3_aa: CASRWEGEQFF
cdr3_nt: TGTGCCAGCAGATGGGAAGGTGAGCAGTTCTTC

clone_size: -
j_call: TRBJ2-5
v_call: TRBV5-1
d_call: -
cdr3_aa: CASRDDSGNQETQYF
cdr3_nt: TGCGCCAGCAGGGACGATAGCGGAAACCAAGAGACCCAGTACTTC

clone_size: few
j_call: TRBJ1-2
v_call: TRBV6-7
d_call: -
cdr3_aa: CASRVIDGYTF
cdr3_nt: TGTGCCAGCCGGGTAATCGATGGCTACACCTTC

clone_size: -
j_call: TRBJ2-2
v_call: TRBV2
d_call: -
cdr3_aa: CARTGPSNTGELFF
cdr3_nt: TGTGCCAGAACGGGACCCTCGAACACCGGGGAGCTGTTTTTT

clone_size: many
j_call: TRBJ2-2
v_call: TRBV29-1
d_call: TRBD1
cdr3_aa: CSVTTGSGELFF
cdr3_nt: TGCAGCGTTACGACAGGGTCCGGGGAGCTGTTTTTT

clone_size: few
j_call: TRBJ2-7
v_call: TRBV6-1
d_call: TRBD2
cdr3_aa: CASSSSSGAAYEQYF
cdr3_nt: TGTGCCAGCAGTAGTTCTAGCGGGGCCGCCTACGAGCAGTACTTC

clone_size: -
j_call: TRBJ2-3
v_call: TRBV2
d_call: -
cdr3_aa: CASSERPYTDTQYF
cdr3_nt: TGTGCCAGCAGTGAACGGCCTTATACAGATACGCAGTATTTT

clone_size: -
j_call: TRBJ1-5
v_call: TRBV7-9
d_call: -
cdr3_aa: CASERDNQPQHF
cdr3_nt: TGTGCCAGCGAGCGGGACAATCAGCCCCAGCATTTT

clone_size: -
j_call: TRBJ2-5
v_call: TRBV7-9
d_call: -
cdr3_aa: CASSRNQETQYF
cdr3_nt: TGTGCCAGCAGCAGGAACCAAGAGACCCAGTACTTC

clone_size: few
j_call: TRBJ1-4
v_call: TRBV4-1
d_call: -
cdr3_aa: CASSHVHRRDEKLFF
cdr3_nt: TGCGCCAGCAGCCATGTACACAGGAGGGATGAAAAACTGTTTTTT

clone_size: few
j_call: TRBJ1-1
v_call: TRBV10-2
d_call: -
cdr3_aa: CASSEIDREAFF
cdr3_nt: TGCGCCAGCAGTGAGATTGACAGGGAAGCTTTCTTT

clone_size: -
j_call: TRBJ2-1
v_call: TRBV20-1
d_call: -
cdr3_aa: CSASRPSGSYNEQFF
cdr3_nt: TGCAGTGCTAGCCGCCCTAGTGGCTCCTACAATGAGCAGTTCTTC

clone_size: many
j_call: TRBJ1-1
v_call: TRBV27
d_call: -
cdr3_aa: CASSVGSNTEAFF
cdr3_nt: TGTGCCAGCAGTGTCGGCTCAAACACTGAAGCTTTCTTT

clone_size: many
j_call: TRBJ1-2
v_call: TRBV5-5
d_call: -
cdr3_aa: CASSLEAADYGYTF
cdr3_nt: TGTGCCAGCAGCTTGGAGGCCGCGGACTATGGCTACACCTTC

clone_size: many
j_call: TRBJ2-1
v_call: TRBV5-1
d_call: TRBD2
cdr3_aa: CASSPTSGRAYNEQFF
cdr3_nt: TGCGCCAGCAGCCCCACTAGCGGGAGGGCCTACAATGAGCAGTTCTTC

clone_size: -
j_call: TRBJ2-5
v_call: TRBV7-8
d_call: -
cdr3_aa: CASTERRFPQETQYF
cdr3_nt: TGTGCCAGCACCGAGAGGAGGTTTCCTCAAGAGACCCAGTACTTC

clone_size: many
j_call: TRBJ1-2
v_call: TRBV12-3/TRBV12-4
d_call: -
cdr3_aa: CASSLGAGYTF
cdr3_nt: TGTGCCAGCAGTTTAGGGGCGGGCTACACCTTC

clone_size: -
j_call: TRBJ2-7
v_call: TRBV7-3
d_call: -
cdr3_aa: CASSQNPGWVGEQYF
cdr3_nt: TGTGCCAGCAGCCAGAACCCTGGGTGGGTGGGGGAGCAGTACTTC

clone_size: many
j_call: TRBJ2-1
v_call: TRBV9
d_call: TRBD1
cdr3_aa: CASSAWDRNNEQFF
cdr3_nt: TGTGCCAGCAGCGCCTGGGACAGAAACAATGAGCAGTTCTTC

clone_size: -
j_call: TRBJ2-2
v_call: TRBV5-1
d_call: -
cdr3_aa: CASSLTDPNTGELFF
cdr3_nt: TGCGCCAGCAGCTTGACAGACCCGAACACCGGGGAGCTGTTTTTT

clone_size: few
j_call: TRBJ2-1
v_call: TRBV9
d_call: -
cdr3_aa: CASSSRAWSSYNEQFF
cdr3_nt: TGTGCCAGCAGCTCCAGGGCTTGGAGCTCCTACAATGAGCAGTTCTTC

clone_size: few
j_call: TRBJ2-5
v_call: TRBV27
d_call: -
cdr3_aa: CASSFRGLETQYF
cdr3_nt: TGTGCCAGCAGTTTTAGGGGGTTAGAGACCCAGTACTTC

clone_size: few
j_call: TRBJ1-5
v_call: TRBV4-2
d_call: -
cdr3_aa: CASSQDWGAQPQHF
cdr3_nt: TGTGCCAGCAGCCAAGATTGGGGTGCTCAGCCCCAGCATTTT

clone_size: many
j_call: TRBJ1-2
v_call: TRBV11-2
d_call: -
cdr3_aa: CASSLDPAANYGYTF
cdr3_nt: TGTGCCAGCAGCTTAGATCCCGCGGCTAACTATGGCTACACCTTC

clone_size: medium-sized
j_call: TRBJ2-1
v_call: TRBV12-3/TRBV12-4
d_call: TRBD1
cdr3_aa: CASSSQGQGTDEQFF
cdr3_nt: TGTGCCAGCAGTTCACAGGGACAGGGCACGGATGAGCAGTTCTTC

clone_size: many
j_call: TRBJ2-2
v_call: TRBV30
d_call: -
cdr3_aa: CAWRSSGEGGELFF
cdr3_nt: TGTGCCTGGAGGTCAAGTGGGGAAGGCGGGGAGCTGTTTTTT

clone_size: many
j_call: TRBJ1-6
v_call: TRBV3-1
d_call: TRBD1
cdr3_aa: CASSQVRFDRGNSPLHF
cdr3_nt: TGTGCCAGCAGCCAAGTCCGGTTCGACAGGGGTAATTCACCCCTCCACTTT

clone_size: few
j_call: TRBJ2-1
v_call: TRBV7-1
d_call: -
cdr3_aa: CASSSYLENEQFF
cdr3_nt: TGTGCCAGCAGCTCCTACTTAGAGAATGAGCAGTTCTTC

clone_size: -
j_call: TRBJ2-6
v_call: TRBV5-1
d_call: TRBD1
cdr3_aa: CASSLAVQGLGANVLTF
cdr3_nt: TGCGCCAGCAGCTTGGCCGTACAGGGGCTTGGGGCCAACGTCCTGACTTTC

clone_size: few
j_call: TRBJ2-3
v_call: TRBV4-1
d_call: TRBD2
cdr3_aa: CASSQDNFRLAGSTDTQYF
cdr3_nt: TGCGCCAGCAGCCAGGACAACTTTCGACTAGCGGGAAGCACAGATACGCAGTATTTT

clone_size: many
j_call: TRBJ2-5
v_call: TRBV28
d_call: -
cdr3_aa: CASSPSAGIQETQYF
cdr3_nt: TGTGCCAGCAGCCCCTCGGCCGGGATCCAAGAGACCCAGTACTTC

clone_size: many
j_call: TRBJ2-3
v_call: TRBV15
d_call: -
cdr3_aa: CATRSQLKNTDTQYF
cdr3_nt: TGTGCCACCAGATCCCAATTAAAAAACACAGATACGCAGTATTTT